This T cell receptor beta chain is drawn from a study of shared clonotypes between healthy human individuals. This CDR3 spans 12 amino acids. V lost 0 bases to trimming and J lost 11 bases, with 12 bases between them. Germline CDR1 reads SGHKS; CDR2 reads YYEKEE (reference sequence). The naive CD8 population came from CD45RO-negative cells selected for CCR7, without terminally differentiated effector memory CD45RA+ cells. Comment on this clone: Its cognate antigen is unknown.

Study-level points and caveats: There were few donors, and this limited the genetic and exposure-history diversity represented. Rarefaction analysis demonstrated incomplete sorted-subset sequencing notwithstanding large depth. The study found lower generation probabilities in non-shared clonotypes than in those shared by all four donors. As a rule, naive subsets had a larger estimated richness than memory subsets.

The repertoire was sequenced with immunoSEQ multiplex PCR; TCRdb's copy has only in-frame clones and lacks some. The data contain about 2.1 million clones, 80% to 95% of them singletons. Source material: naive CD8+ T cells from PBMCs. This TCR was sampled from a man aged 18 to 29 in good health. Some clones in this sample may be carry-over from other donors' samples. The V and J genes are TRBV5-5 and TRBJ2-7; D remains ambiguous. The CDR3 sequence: CASSLGRIGEYF. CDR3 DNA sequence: TGTGCCAGCAGCTTGGGGCGGATTGGAGAGTACTTC.